This note documents a single T cell receptor beta chain sequence. This sample is part of a study of control samples from healthy donors and cancer patients. Produced via immunoSEQ multiplex PCR; TCRdb's table is partial and in-frame only. The sample comprises under 200,000 clones, approximately 93% of which are singletons, and about 8.5% rests with the top ten. Germline V gene lookup returns CDR1 SQVTM and CDR2 ANQGSEA. The CDR3 runs to 16 residues. The trim removed 5 bases at V and 2 bases at J, leaving 8 bases unmatched. The chain carries TRBV29-1 and TRBJ2-1; TRBD2 aligns across 11 bases. Material: blood. The TCR originated in a woman aged 40 to 50 in good health. The CDR3 bases are TGCAGCGTTCGATTCGCTAGCGGGAGGACCTACAATGAGCAGTTCTTC. It encodes CSVRFASGRTYNEQFF.